The 14 T cell receptor beta chains below were found in one sample sequenced in a study of T cells expressing NK-cell markers. TCRdb derives one entry per CDR3 protein from the 5' RACE reads, leaving out DNA. This table lists 550,000 to 600,000 distinct CDR3 sequences. The sample taken for sequencing was blood T cells: a sorted CD56 or NKG2C T cell subset, CD4+ or CD8+ T cells, or bulk PBMC T cells (not recorded which). The receptor source for this set is a man between 18 and 35 years old in good health.

The V call is TRBV20-1, the J call TRBJ2-5; the D call from TCRdb, TRBD1, cannot be confirmed without DNA. The CDR3 runs 14 residues. Per the germline V gene, CDR1 is DFQATT and CDR2 is SNEGSKA (reference sequence). CDR3 sequence reads: CSARGRQGIETQYF.

This chain links TRBV20-1 with TRBJ2-3; the TCRdb call, TRBD1, lacks DNA for checking. The germline CDR1 and CDR2 sequences are DFQATT and SNEGSKA (reference sequence). This CDR3 is 15 amino acids long. Here the CDR3 reads CSARDNRVNTDTQYF.

The genes are TRBV6-4 and TRBJ2-1; TCRdb's D call of TRBD1 is untestable without DNA. The CDR3 covers 14 residues. The germline V gene has CDR1 MRHNA and CDR2 SNTAGT. This CDR3 reads CASRPGTAYNEQFF.

The V call is TRBV4-1, the J call TRBJ2-5; TCRdb's D call, TRBD1, is unchecked because there is no DNA. The CDR3 is 16 residues long. Germline V gene lookup returns CDR1 MGHRA and CDR2 YSYEKL. The CDR3 sequence is CASSPQGSAYQETQYF.

The chain recombines TRBV12-3 or TRBV12-4 with TRBJ2-2; as DNA is missing, the TRBD1 call by TCRdb cannot be tested. The CDR3 contains 16 residues. The CDR3: CASSWSGQVNTGELFF.

The V gene is TRBV29-1, the J gene TRBJ2-7; as DNA is missing, the TRBD1 call by TCRdb cannot be tested. This CDR3 has 15 residues. Germline CDR1 SQVTM, CDR2 ANQGSEA. CDR3 region: CSVEDGKGDRYEQYF.

The chain couples TRBV6-2 or TRBV6-3 to TRBJ2-1; TCRdb calls TRBD2, which cannot be checked without DNA. There are 15 residues in the CDR3. In germline, CDR1 is MNHEY, CDR2 SVGEGT. The CDR3 is CASVVGLAGIHEQFF.

The CDR3 reads CASSLLSGQTTGYTF. The chain carries TRBV28 and TRBJ1-2; TCRdb selects TRBD1, and the lack of DNA leaves this call unchecked. CDR1 and CDR2 (germline): MDHEN, SYDVKM. The length of the CDR3 is 15 residues.

This chain joins TRBV18 and TRBJ1-1. Germline CDR1 reads KGHSH; CDR2 reads LQKENI. This CDR3 spans 12 amino acids. The CDR3 reads CASSLPNTEAFF.

This chain joins TRBV7-8 and TRBJ2-7; there is no DNA to check the TCRdb D call of TRBD1. The germline V gene has CDR1 SGHVS and CDR2 FQNEAQ. There are 17 residues in the CDR3. CDR3 residues: CASSTARVPTPPYEQYF. Filled out from reference TRBV7-8 and TRBJ2-7, the complete variable domain reads GAGVSQSPRYKVAKRGQDVALRCDPISGHVSLFWYQQALGQGPEFLTYFQNEAQLDKSGLPSDRFFAERPEGSVSTLKIQRTQQEDSAVYLCASSTARVPTPPYEQYFGPGTRLTVT.

The chain combines TRBV6-2 or TRBV6-3 with TRBJ2-5; the TCRdb call, TRBD2, lacks DNA for checking. CDR1 MNHEY and CDR2 SVGEGT come from the germline V gene. This CDR3 is 14 amino acids long. CDR3 region: CASSLPGLWETQYF.

This sequence joins TRBV28 and TRBJ2-3; TCRdb lists TRBD1, though no DNA is available to test this call. Per the germline V gene, CDR1 is MDHEN and CDR2 is SYDVKM. The CDR3 length is 15 residues. This CDR3 reads CASSFGAGLTDTQYF.

The CDR3: CSARPGDNSNQPQHF. The chain combines TRBV20-1 with TRBJ1-5; the D gene TCRdb calls, TRBD1, cannot be checked with no DNA. This CDR3 is 15 amino acids long. Germline V gene sequence: CDR1 DFQATT, CDR2 SNEGSKA (reference sequence).

This chain joins TRBV10-1 and TRBJ2-5. The CDR3 sequence is 13 residues long. The germline V gene has CDR1 WNHNN and CDR2 SYGVQD (reference sequence). CDR3 loop: CASSRIVGETQYF.